This T cell receptor beta chain was captured by sequencing in a study of CD8 T cells in ankylosing spondylitis. Making use of molecular barcodes, quantitative 5'-RACE generated TCR beta libraries. TCRdb re-derived calls from the 5' RACE reads in MiXCR, one entry per CDR3 protein. The data contain some 120,000 distinct CDR3 sequences, roughly 13% of them singletons. This CDR3 spans 16 amino acids. CDR1 and CDR2 from the germline V gene are ENHRY and SYGVKD. Trimming removed 4 bases from V and 5 bases from J; junction bases left unmatched: 11. Study results and caveats: Reportedly, disease-linked clones are significantly enriched in ankylosing spondylitis patients' matched synovial fluid.

This clonotype was seen ten or more times. What it recognizes is unknown. This receptor was identified in a female donor with ankylosing spondylitis or in good health (not recorded which). Input material: blood, either unsorted or a sorted T cell fraction (not recorded which). This sequence joins TRBV10-3 and TRBJ2-1, with 7 nucleotides matching TRBD2. The CDR3 bases are TGTGCCATCAGTGGAGTTGGAGCGGGGCTTAACAATGAGCAGTTCTTC. Its protein product is CAISGVGAGLNNEQFF.